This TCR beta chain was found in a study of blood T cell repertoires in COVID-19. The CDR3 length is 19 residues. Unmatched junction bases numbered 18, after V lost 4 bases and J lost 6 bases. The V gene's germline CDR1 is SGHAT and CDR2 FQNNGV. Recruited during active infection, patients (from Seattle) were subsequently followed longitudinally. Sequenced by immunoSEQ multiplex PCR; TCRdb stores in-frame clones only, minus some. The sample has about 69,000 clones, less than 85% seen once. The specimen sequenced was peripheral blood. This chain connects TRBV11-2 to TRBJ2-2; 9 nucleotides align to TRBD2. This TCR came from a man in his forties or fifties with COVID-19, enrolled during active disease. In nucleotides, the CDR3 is TGTGCCAGCAGCTCCTTGGCGCGGGGGGGCCCTCTAGGGGCCGGGGAGCTGTTTTTT. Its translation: CASSSLARGGPLGAGELFF.